The present entry profiles one T cell receptor (beta chain) with its context. V lost 4 bases, J lost 8 bases, and 15 bases lay in between. This CDR3 spans 14 amino acids. Germline CDR1 SGHTA, CDR2 FQGNSA. These data originate in a study of CD4 T cells in relation to SARS-CoV-2 and coronaviruses. Unexposed donor CD4+ T cells date from about 2010-2019, before the COVID-19 pandemic. This table comes from immunoSEQ multiplex PCR, and its TCRdb copy is limited to in-frame clones, with some not included. The top ten hold 0.23% of the sample, which has tens of thousands of clones, 90% to 95% seen once. Input material: naive CD4+ T cells from PBMCs. Stated subset: naive CD4+ T cells isolated by negative enrichment. The TCR sequence derives from a human donor in good health. The chain combines TRBV7-2 with TRBJ2-4; no definite D call. The CDR3 DNA reads as TGTGCCAGCAGCTCGGCCAGGTTATCGGACATTCAGTACTTC. It codes for CASSSARLSDIQYF.